This T cell receptor beta chain was captured by sequencing in a study of shared clonotypes between healthy human individuals. Profiling relied on immunoSEQ multiplex PCR, and the TCRdb table lists in-frame clones only, not all of them. The table records about 2 million clones, about 95% of them present only once. The naive CD8 population came from CD45RO-negative cells selected for CCR7, without terminally differentiated effector memory CD45RA+ cells. Looked up from germline, CDR1 is SGHRS and CDR2 is YFSETQ. Trimming cost V 2 bases and J 7 bases, with 24 bases left between them. CDR3 length equals 17 residues.

This chain uses TRBV5-1 with TRBJ1-1; maybe TRBD1 (5 bases). Sequencing input: naive CD8+ T cells sorted from blood. The clonotype originates from a man between 18 and 35 years old in good health. CDR3 nucleotides: TGCGCCAGCAGCTTTCAACACCAGGGACGGCGGACGGATGAAGCTTTCTTT. Its protein product is CASSFQHQGRRTDEAFF.